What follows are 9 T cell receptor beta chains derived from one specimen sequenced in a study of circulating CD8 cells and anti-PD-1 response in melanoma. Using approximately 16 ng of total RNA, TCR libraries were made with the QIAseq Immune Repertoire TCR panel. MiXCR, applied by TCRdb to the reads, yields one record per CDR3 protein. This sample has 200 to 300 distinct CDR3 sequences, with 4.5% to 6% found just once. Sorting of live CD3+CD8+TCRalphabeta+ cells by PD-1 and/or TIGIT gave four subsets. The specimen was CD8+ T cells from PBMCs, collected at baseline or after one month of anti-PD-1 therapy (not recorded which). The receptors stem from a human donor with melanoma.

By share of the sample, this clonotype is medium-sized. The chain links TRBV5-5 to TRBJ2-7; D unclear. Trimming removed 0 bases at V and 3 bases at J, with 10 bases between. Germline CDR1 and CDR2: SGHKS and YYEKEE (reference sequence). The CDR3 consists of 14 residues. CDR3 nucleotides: TGTGCCAGCAGCTTGGTTTACAGCGACTACGAGCAGTACTTC. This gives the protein CASSLVYSDYEQYF.

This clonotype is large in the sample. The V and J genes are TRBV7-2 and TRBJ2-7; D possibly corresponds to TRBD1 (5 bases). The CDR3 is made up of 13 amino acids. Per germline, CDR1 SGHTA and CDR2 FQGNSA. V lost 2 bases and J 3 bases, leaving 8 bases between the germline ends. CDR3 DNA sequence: TGTGCCAGCAGCTTAAGCCAGGGCTACGAGCAGTACTTC. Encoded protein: CASSLSQGYEQYF. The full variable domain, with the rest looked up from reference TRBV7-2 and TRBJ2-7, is GAGVSQSPSNKVTEKGKDVELRCDPISGHTALYWYRQSLGQGLEFLIYFQGNSAPDKSGLPSDRFSAERTGGSVSTLTIQRTQQEDSAVYLCASSLSQGYEQYFGPGTRLTVT.

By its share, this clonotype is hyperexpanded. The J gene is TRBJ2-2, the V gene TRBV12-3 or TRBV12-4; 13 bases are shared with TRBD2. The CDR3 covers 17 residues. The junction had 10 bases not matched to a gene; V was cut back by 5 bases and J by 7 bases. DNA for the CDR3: TGTGCCAGCAGTCCCGCCGGGACTAGCGGGGATTACGGGGAGCTGTTTTTT. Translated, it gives CASSPAGTSGDYGELFF.

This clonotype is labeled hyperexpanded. The CDR3 protein is CASSPGAANTDTQYF. As DNA, the CDR3 is TGTGCCAGCAGCCCGGGAGCGGCGAACACAGATACGCAGTATTTT. The chain carries TRBV14 and TRBJ2-3, with D maybe TRBD2 (6 bases). Germline V gives CDR1 SGHDN, CDR2 FVKESK. The V end lost 4 bases, the J end lost 2 bases, and 13 bases lay between the germline ends. This CDR3 has 15 residues.

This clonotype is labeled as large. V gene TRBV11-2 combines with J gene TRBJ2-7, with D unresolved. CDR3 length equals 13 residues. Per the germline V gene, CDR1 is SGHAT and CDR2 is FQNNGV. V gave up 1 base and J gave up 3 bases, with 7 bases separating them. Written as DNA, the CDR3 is TGTGCCAGCAGCTTAGGTGTTGACTACGAGCAGTACTTC. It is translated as CASSLGVDYEQYF.

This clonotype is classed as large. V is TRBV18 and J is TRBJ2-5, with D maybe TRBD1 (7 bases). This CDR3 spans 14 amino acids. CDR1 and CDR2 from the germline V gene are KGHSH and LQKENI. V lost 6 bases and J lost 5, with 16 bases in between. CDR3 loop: CASSRDRGGETQYF. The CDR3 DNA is TGTGCCAGCTCCCGGGACAGAGGAGGGGAGACCCAGTACTTC.

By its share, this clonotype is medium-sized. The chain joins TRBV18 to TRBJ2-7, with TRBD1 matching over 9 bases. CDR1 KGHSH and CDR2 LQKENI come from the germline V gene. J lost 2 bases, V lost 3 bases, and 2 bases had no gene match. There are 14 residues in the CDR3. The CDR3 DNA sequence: TGTGCCAGCTCACCCCGGGACAGGGCCTACGAGCAGTACTTC. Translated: CASSPRDRAYEQYF.

The CDR3 nucleotides read TGTGCCAGCGGCTGGGTACCCGGGAAGGAGAGCAATGAGCAGTTCTTC. Translating it yields CASGWVPGKESNEQFF. The J gene is TRBJ2-1, the V gene TRBV7-3; a weak D match, TRBD2 (5 bases). The V and J ends lost 8 bases and 6 bases respectively, with 23 bases between them. Germline assignment: CDR1 SGHTA and CDR2 FQGTGA. This CDR3 is built from 16 residues.

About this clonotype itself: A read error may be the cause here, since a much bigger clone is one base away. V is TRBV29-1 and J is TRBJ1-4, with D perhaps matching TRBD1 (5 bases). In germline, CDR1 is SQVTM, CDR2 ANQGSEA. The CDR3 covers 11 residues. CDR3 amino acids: CGTRDNEKLFF. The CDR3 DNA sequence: TGCGGCACCAGGGACAATGAAAAACTGTTTTTT.